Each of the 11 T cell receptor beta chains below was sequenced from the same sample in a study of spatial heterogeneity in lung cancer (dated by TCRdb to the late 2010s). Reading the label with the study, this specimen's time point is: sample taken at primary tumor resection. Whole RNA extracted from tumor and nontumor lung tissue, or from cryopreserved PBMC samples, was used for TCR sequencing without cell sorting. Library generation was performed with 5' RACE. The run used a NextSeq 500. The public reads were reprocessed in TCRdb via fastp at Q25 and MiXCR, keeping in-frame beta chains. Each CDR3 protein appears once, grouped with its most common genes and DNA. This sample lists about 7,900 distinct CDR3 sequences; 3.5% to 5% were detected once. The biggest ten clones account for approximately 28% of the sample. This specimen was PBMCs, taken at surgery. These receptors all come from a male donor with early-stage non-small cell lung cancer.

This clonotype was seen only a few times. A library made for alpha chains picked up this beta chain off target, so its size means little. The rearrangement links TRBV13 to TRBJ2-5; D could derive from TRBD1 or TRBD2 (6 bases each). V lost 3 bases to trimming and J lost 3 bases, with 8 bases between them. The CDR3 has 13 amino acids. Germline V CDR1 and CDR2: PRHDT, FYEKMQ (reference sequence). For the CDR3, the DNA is TGTGCCAGCAGCTTGGAGGGGGAAGAGACCCAGTACTTC. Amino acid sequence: CASSLEGEETQYF.

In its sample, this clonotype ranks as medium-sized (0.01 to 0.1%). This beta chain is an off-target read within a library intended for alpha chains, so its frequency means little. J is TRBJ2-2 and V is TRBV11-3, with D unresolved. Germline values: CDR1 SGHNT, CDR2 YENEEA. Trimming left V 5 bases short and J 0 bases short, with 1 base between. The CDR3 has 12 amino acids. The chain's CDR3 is CASSPNTGELFF. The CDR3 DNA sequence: TGTGCCAGCAGCCCGAACACCGGGGAGCTGTTTTTT.

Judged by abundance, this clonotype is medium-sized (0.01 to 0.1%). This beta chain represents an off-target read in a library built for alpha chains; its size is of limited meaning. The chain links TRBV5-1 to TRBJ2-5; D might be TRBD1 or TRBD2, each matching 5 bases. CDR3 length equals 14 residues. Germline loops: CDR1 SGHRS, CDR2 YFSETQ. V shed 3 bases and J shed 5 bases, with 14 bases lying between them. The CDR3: CASSSGEGFETQYF. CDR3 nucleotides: TGCGCCAGCAGCTCTGGTGAGGGGTTTGAGACCCAGTACTTC.

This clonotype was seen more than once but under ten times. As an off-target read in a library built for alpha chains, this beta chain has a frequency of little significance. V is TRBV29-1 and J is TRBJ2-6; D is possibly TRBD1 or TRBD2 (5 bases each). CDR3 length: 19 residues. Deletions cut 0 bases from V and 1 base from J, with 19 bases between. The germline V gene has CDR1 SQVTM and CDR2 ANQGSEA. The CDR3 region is CSVEDPNAWGMSGANVLTF. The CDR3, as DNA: TGCAGCGTTGAAGATCCGAACGCCTGGGGGATGTCTGGGGCCAACGTCCTGACTTTC.

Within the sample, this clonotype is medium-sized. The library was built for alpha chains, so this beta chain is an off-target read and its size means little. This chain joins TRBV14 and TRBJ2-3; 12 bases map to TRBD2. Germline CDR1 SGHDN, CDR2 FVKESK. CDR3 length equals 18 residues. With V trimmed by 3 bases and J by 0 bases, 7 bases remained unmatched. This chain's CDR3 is CASSHLFGLAGSTDTQYF. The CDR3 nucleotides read TGTGCCAGCAGCCACCTCTTCGGACTAGCGGGGAGCACAGATACGCAGTATTTT.

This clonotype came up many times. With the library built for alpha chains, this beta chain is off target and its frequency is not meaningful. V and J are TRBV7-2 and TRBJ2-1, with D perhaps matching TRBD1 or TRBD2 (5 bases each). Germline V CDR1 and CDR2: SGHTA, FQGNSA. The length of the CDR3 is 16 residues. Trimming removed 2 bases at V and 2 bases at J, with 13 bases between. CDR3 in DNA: TGTGCCAGCAGCTTACACTGGGGGAACCCCTACAATGAGCAGTTCTTC. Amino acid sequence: CASSLHWGNPYNEQFF.

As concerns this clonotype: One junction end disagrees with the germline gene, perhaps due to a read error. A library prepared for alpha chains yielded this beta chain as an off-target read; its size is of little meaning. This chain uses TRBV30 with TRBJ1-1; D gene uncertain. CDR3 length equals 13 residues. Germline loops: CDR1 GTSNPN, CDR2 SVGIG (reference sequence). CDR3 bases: TGTGCCAGGAGTGTGGGTCCCAACACTGAAGCTTTCTTT. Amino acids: CARSVGPNTEAFF.

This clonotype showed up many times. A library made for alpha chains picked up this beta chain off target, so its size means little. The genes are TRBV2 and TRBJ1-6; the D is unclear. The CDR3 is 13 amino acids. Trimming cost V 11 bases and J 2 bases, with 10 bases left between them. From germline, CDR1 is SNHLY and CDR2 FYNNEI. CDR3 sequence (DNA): TGTGCCGGACGCGGGGCCTATAATTCACCCCTCCACTTT. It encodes CAGRGAYNSPLHF.

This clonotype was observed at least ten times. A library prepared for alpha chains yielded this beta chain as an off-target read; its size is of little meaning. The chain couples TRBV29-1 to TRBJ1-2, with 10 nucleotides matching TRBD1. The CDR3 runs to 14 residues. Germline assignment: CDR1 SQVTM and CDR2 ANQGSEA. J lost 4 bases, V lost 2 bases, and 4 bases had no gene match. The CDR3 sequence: CSVESGQGSYGYTF. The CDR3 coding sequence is TGCAGCGTTGAATCGGGACAGGGGTCCTATGGCTACACCTTC.

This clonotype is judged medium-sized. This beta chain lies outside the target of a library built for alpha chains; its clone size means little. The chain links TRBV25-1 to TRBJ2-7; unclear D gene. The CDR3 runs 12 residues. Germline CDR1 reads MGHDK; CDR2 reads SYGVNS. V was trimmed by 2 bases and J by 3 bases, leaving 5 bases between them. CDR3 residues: CASSEGRYEQYF. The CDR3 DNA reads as TGTGCCAGCAGTGAAGGCCGCTACGAGCAGTACTTC.

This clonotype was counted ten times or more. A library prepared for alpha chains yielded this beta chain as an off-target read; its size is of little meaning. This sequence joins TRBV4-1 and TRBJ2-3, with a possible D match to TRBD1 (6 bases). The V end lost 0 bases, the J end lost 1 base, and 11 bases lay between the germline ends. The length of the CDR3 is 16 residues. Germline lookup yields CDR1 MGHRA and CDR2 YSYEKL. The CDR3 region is CASSQDWTAGTDTQYF. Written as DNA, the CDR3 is TGCGCCAGCAGCCAAGATTGGACAGCCGGCACAGATACGCAGTATTTT.